One sample yielded the 24 T cell receptor beta chains listed below, sequenced in a study of OX40 agonist ivuxolimab in advanced cancers. Library preparation used the immunoSEQ multiplex PCR assay. This immuneACCESS table, as held by TCRdb, lists in-frame sequences with V and J called but not all clones. Of the missing ones, under half trace to an unresolved V gene in checked studies; the others have no known cause. Present in this sample are about 61,000 clones, 85% to 90% of which were seen just once. In total, the top ten clones hold 1.2% of the sample. The sequencing here drew on CD4+ or CD8+ T cells sorted from blood, taken in a trial of the OX40 agonist ivuxolimab. These TCRs come from an adult with an advanced solid tumor such as melanoma, head and neck, liver or kidney cancer.

V usage is TRBV6-5 and J usage is TRBJ1-3, with D maybe TRBD1 (5 bases). CDR3 size: 15 residues. Germline CDR1 reads MNHEY; CDR2 reads SVGAGI. Deletions cut 0 bases from V and 4 bases from J, with 10 bases between. CDR3 region: CASSYSGERGNTIYF. In nucleotides, the CDR3 is TGTGCCAGCAGTTACTCGGGGGAAAGAGGAAACACCATATATTTT.

This clone appeared once. The rearrangement links TRBV5-6 to TRBJ2-2, with 7 positions matching TRBD1. With V trimmed by 1 base and J by 2 bases, 8 bases remained unmatched. From germline, CDR1 is SGHDT and CDR2 YYEEEE. The CDR3 is 17 residues long. The CDR3 sequence is CASSLRRTGLNTGELFF. In DNA form, the CDR3 reads TGTGCCAGCAGCTTGCGCCGGACAGGATTAAACACCGGGGAGCTGTTTTTT.

This clone was observed a single time. V is TRBV7-9 and J is TRBJ1-2; perhaps TRBD1 as D (5 bases). Per germline, CDR1 SEHNR and CDR2 FQNEAQ (reference sequence). V shed 1 base and J shed 6 bases, with 12 bases lying between them. The CDR3 contains 14 residues. The CDR3 DNA is TGTGCCAGCAGCTTAGGACAGTGGATCAATGGCTACACCTTC. This codes for CASSLGQWINGYTF.

V is TRBV29-1 and J is TRBJ2-7, with 7 bases lining up with TRBD1. The CDR3 spans 13 residues. The V gene's germline CDR1 is SQVTM and CDR2 ANQGSEA. V was pared by 3 bases and J by 2 bases, with 4 bases of the junction left unmatched. In DNA, the CDR3 is TGCAGCGTTGACACACAGGGGACCTACGAGCAGTACTTC. Protein: CSVDTQGTYEQYF.

The V and J genes are TRBV7-8 and TRBJ2-5; TRBD1 aligns across 7 bases. The better agreement between TRBJ2-7 and the DNA end casts doubt on the J call. Germline V CDR1 and CDR2: SGHVS, FQNEAQ. This CDR3 region has 15 residues. The CDR3 DNA reads TGTGCCAGCAGCTTCGGACAGGCCGTTTCCTACGAGCAGTACTTC. Translation gives CASSFGQAVSYEQYF.

The chain couples TRBV4-1 to TRBJ2-7; D ambiguous. Germline V gene data show CDR1 as MGHRA and CDR2 as YSYEKL. The CDR3 loop spans 12 amino acids. With 4 bases removed from V and 4 bases from J, the gap between germline ends came to 8 bases. The CDR3 DNA is TGCGCCAGCAGCCGACCAGGTTACGAGCAGTACTTC. Protein sequence: CASSRPGYEQYF.

The CDR3 here is CASINYIASPLHF. The CDR3 DNA sequence: TGTGCCAGCATTAATTACATAGCGTCACCCCTCCACTTT. This rearrangement joins TRBV2 to TRBJ1-6; the D is unclear. CDR1 and CDR2 from the germline V gene are SNHLY and FYNNEI. The germline V and J ends were trimmed by 7 bases and 10 bases, with 14 bases remaining between them. The CDR3 extends over 13 amino acids.

J is TRBJ1-1 and V is TRBV5-1; D may be TRBD1 (5 bases). CDR3 length: 15 amino acids. CDR1 SGHRS and CDR2 YFSETQ come from the germline V gene. With 4 bases removed from V and 11 bases from J, the gap between germline ends came to 24 bases. The CDR3 DNA follows: TGCGCCAGCAGCGGCCAGACAGTTCGGGGGAGTGAGGCTTTCTTT. It encodes CASSGQTVRGSEAFF. The variable domain in full, with the rest retrieved from reference TRBV5-1 and TRBJ1-1, is KAGVTQTPRYLIKTRGQQVTLSCSPISGHRSVSWYQQTPGQGLQFLFEYFSETQRNKGNFPGRFSGRQFSNSRSEMNVSTLELGDSALYLCASSGQTVRGSEAFFGQGTRLTVV.

V usage is TRBV5-6 and J usage is TRBJ2-1, with TRBD2 identical over 12 bases. This CDR3 has 17 residues. The germline V gene has CDR1 SGHDT and CDR2 YYEEEE. V shed 0 bases, J shed 4 bases, and the junction held 5 bases outside the gene matches. This CDR3 is CASSLGKLAGGYNEQFF. The CDR3 bases are TGTGCCAGCAGCTTGGGAAAACTAGCGGGGGGTTACAATGAGCAGTTCTTC.

The chain uses TRBV7-9 and TRBJ2-3, with D perhaps matching TRBD1 (6 bases). Looked up from germline, CDR1 is SEHNR and CDR2 is FQNEAQ (reference sequence). The ends were cut back, 5 bases at V and 0 bases at J, with 15 bases in the middle. The CDR3 loop spans 16 amino acids. CDR3 DNA sequence: TGTGCCAGCAGCGGGCTAGGGGGTGTTAGCACAGATACGCAGTATTTT. Translated, it gives CASSGLGGVSTDTQYF.

The rearrangement links TRBV9 to TRBJ1-2; 7 bases are shared with TRBD1. V was pared by 1 base and J by 1 base, with 4 bases of the junction left unmatched. This CDR3 has 15 amino acids. Germline V lookup: CDR1 SGDLS, CDR2 YYNGEE. The DNA for the CDR3 is TGTGCCAGCAGCGTACGACAGGGTGGTAACTATGGCTACACCTTC. Residues: CASSVRQGGNYGYTF.

The chain couples TRBV10-3 to TRBJ1-1, with D possibly being TRBD1 (6 bases). Trimming shortened V by 0 bases and J by 3 bases, and 17 bases separated the two germline ends. This CDR3 has 17 residues. CDR1 is ENHRY and CDR2 is SYGVKD in the germline V gene. The CDR3 region has the DNA TGTGCCATCAGTGAGTCGGAGCAGGGGAATTTCGACACTGAAGCTTTCTTT. Residues: CAISESEQGNFDTEAFF.

Turning to this clone: Different DNA sequences within this sample yield the same CDR3. The V and J genes are TRBV30 and TRBJ2-3; no reliable D call. CDR1 is GTSNPN, CDR2 SVGIG, per germline (reference sequence). Trimming shortened V by 0 bases and J by 1 base, and 8 bases separated the two germline ends. The CDR3 extends over 14 amino acids. This CDR3 reads CAWSVRLGTDTQYF. CDR3 nucleotide sequence: TGTGCCTGGAGTGTACGGTTGGGCACAGATACGCAGTATTTT.

The V and J genes are TRBV30 and TRBJ1-4; 11 bases agree with TRBD1. Germline CDR1 reads GTSNPN; CDR2 reads SVGIG (reference sequence). The CDR3 totals 15 residues. V trimming: 0 bases; J trimming: 7 bases; junction bases outside the gene matches: 4. The CDR3 spells CAWSVGGTGGEKLFF. CDR3 nucleotides: TGTGCCTGGAGTGTAGGCGGGACAGGGGGTGAAAAACTGTTTTTT. Full variable domain (outside the CDR3, taken from reference TRBV30 and TRBJ1-4): SQTIHQWPATLVQPVGSPLSLECTVEGTSNPNLYWYRQAAGRGLQLLFYSVGIGQISSEVPQNLSASRPQDRQFILSSKKLLLSDSGFYLCAWSVGGTGGEKLFFGSGTQLSVL.

The V and J genes are TRBV6-1 and TRBJ1-2; no clear D. The CDR3 consists of 15 residues. Germline CDR1 is MNHNS and CDR2 is SASEGT. Trimming stripped 7 bases from V and 0 bases from J, with 15 bases between. CDR3: CASIGGRNTNYGYTF. Here the CDR3 DNA reads TGTGCCAGCATTGGCGGACGGAATACTAACTATGGCTACACCTTC.

The rearrangement uses TRBV5-5 and TRBJ1-5; a weak D match, TRBD1 (6 bases). The germline CDR1 and CDR2 sequences are SGHKS and YYEKEE (reference sequence). Between the trimmed V and J ends, which lost 0 bases and 7 bases, there was a span of 14 bases. The CDR3 loop spans 15 amino acids. The CDR3 here is CASSLASGGSQPQHF. CDR3 DNA: TGTGCCAGCAGCTTGGCTTCGGGGGGCAGCCAGCCCCAGCATTTT. The entire variable domain, with the rest obtained from reference TRBV5-5 and TRBJ1-5, is as follows: DAGVTQSPTHLIKTRGQQVTLRCSPISGHKSVSWYQQVLGQGPQFIFQYYEKEERGRGNFPDRFSARQFPNYSSELNVNALLLGDSALYLCASSLASGGSQPQHFGDGTRLSIL.

The chain is built from TRBV7-9 and TRBJ1-1, with 11 positions matching TRBD1. Germline loops: CDR1 SEHNR, CDR2 FQNEAQ (reference sequence). The length of the CDR3 is 15 residues. The ends lost 5 bases at V and 5 bases at J; junction bases unmatched: 7. The CDR3: CASSQRTGGGTEAFF. CDR3 bases: TGTGCCAGCAGCCAACGGACAGGGGGCGGGACTGAAGCTTTCTTT.

This clone occurred a few times. This chain joins TRBV5-1 and TRBJ1-2, with D maybe TRBD1 (6 bases). V was cut by 0 bases and J by 8 bases, with 17 bases left in between. Germline values: CDR1 SGHRS, CDR2 YFSETQ. The CDR3 covers 15 residues. The CDR3 region has the DNA TGCGCCAGCAGCTTGGCCGTTGGAGCAGGGGAAGGCTACACCTTC. This translates into CASSLAVGAGEGYTF. Full variable domain (remainder filled in from reference TRBV5-1 and TRBJ1-2): KAGVTQTPRYLIKTRGQQVTLSCSPISGHRSVSWYQQTPGQGLQFLFEYFSETQRNKGNFPGRFSGRQFSNSRSEMNVSTLELGDSALYLCASSLAVGAGEGYTFGSGTRLTVV.

The chain recombines TRBV6-1 with TRBJ2-7, with TRBD2 identical over 7 bases. Trimming took 2 bases from V and 7 from J; bases not matched to a gene: 17. Germline loops: CDR1 MNHNS, CDR2 SASEGT. The CDR3 has 17 residues. CDR3 region: CASSERVRGGGTVEQYF. In nucleotides, the CDR3 is TGTGCCAGCAGTGAAAGGGTTCGTGGCGGGGGAACCGTGGAGCAGTACTTC.

The rearrangement joins TRBV4-1 to TRBJ2-3; 15 nucleotides match TRBD2. Germline assignment: CDR1 MGHRA and CDR2 YSYEKL. Trimming took 3 bases from V and 0 from J; bases not matched to a gene: 10. The CDR3 consists of 20 residues. CDR3 protein: CASSQDPGTSGGLSTDTQYF. CDR3 DNA: TGCGCCAGCAGCCAGGATCCTGGGACTAGCGGGGGGCTGAGCACAGATACGCAGTATTTT.

The chain combines TRBV28 with TRBJ2-4; maybe TRBD2 (6 bases). The CDR3 spans 15 residues. V was trimmed by 3 bases and J by 5 bases, leaving 14 bases between them. Germline V gene sequence: CDR1 MDHEN, CDR2 SYDVKM. CDR3 bases: TGTGCCAGCAGTTTCGGGGGAAGAGTACAAAACATTCAGTACTTC. Translating it yields CASSFGGRVQNIQYF.

J is TRBJ2-1 and V is TRBV7-2; D uncertain. The CDR3 consists of 16 residues. Trimming pared 1 base from V and 0 bases from J, leaving 10 bases between. The germline V gene encodes CDR1 SGHTA and CDR2 FQGNSA. The CDR3 nucleotides are TGTGCCAGCAGCTTAGGAGGTTCATCCTCCTACAATGAGCAGTTCTTC. As protein: CASSLGGSSSYNEQFF.

The chain links TRBV6-1 to TRBJ2-5; 11 positions agree with TRBD1. Unmatched junction bases numbered 2, after V lost 6 bases and J lost 5 bases. This CDR3 is 13 amino acids long. The germline V gene has CDR1 MNHNS and CDR2 SASEGT. CDR3: CASRRDRGETQYF. The CDR3 coding sequence is TGTGCCAGCAGGAGGGACAGGGGGGAGACCCAGTACTTC.

The genes are TRBV9 and TRBJ2-1, with TRBD2 as a possible D gene (6 bases). Germline V gene lookup returns CDR1 SGDLS and CDR2 YYNGEE. Trimming took off 0 bases at V and 6 bases at J, with 10 bases between the two ends. The CDR3 is 14 residues long. Here the CDR3 DNA reads TGTGCCAGCAGCGTAGAACTAGCCCTCAATGAGCAGTTCTTC. This gives the protein CASSVELALNEQFF.